Presented here are 9 T cell receptor beta chains from one specimen sequenced in a study of patients and donors after allogeneic stem cell transplantation. TCRdb passed the RT-PCR reads through MiXCR, listing each CDR3 protein once. The table includes about 200,000 distinct CDR3 sequences, roughly two fifths detected once. Sequencing was carried out using blood, either unsorted or a sorted T cell fraction (not recorded which). Every receptor here comes from a human donor who was either an allogeneic HSCT recipient or a stem cell or donor lymphocyte infusion donor (not recorded which). It is not recorded whose cells these are; they may come from a transplant donor.

This clonotype was counted a few times. V gene TRBV12-3 or TRBV12-4 combines with J gene TRBJ2-3; a weak D match, TRBD2 (6 bases). V lost 7 bases to trimming and J lost 1 base, with 9 bases between them. The CDR3 consists of 13 residues. This CDR3 reads CASKRGGTDTQYF. The CDR3 region has the DNA TGTGCCAGCAAACGCGGGGGCACAGATACGCAGTATTTT.

Only a few counts were recorded for this clonotype. The chain is built from TRBV9 and TRBJ1-3; D is perhaps TRBD1 (5 bases). Per the germline V gene, CDR1 is SGDLS and CDR2 is YYNGEE. V shed 1 base and J shed 0 bases, with 11 bases lying between them. CDR3 length: 16 amino acids. Here the CDR3 DNA reads TGTGCCAGCAGCGTAATAGGGGAAAGCTCTGGAAACACCATATATTTT. As protein: CASSVIGESSGNTIYF.

The chain couples TRBV12-3 or TRBV12-4 to TRBJ1-1, with D maybe TRBD1 (6 bases). The V and J ends lost 7 bases and 0 bases respectively, with 12 bases between them. The CDR3 extends over 14 amino acids. The CDR3 sequence is CASTRGPLNTEAFF. The CDR3 nucleotides are TGTGCCAGCACCCGGGGGCCACTGAACACTGAAGCTTTCTTT.

This clonotype has just a few counts. This chain connects TRBV10-3 to TRBJ2-2; D is unclear. This CDR3 contains 17 residues. Germline V gene data show CDR1 as ENHRY and CDR2 as SYGVKD. Trimming shortened V by 3 bases and J by 0 bases, and 14 bases separated the two germline ends. CDR3 region: CAISENSYPPNTGELFF. The CDR3 DNA reads as TGTGCCATCAGTGAAAACAGCTATCCACCGAACACCGGGGAGCTGTTTTTT.

This rearrangement joins TRBV28 to TRBJ2-1; TRBD1 might be the D (5 bases). The germline V and J ends were trimmed by 3 bases and 4 bases, with 7 bases remaining between them. Germline V gene data show CDR1 as MDHEN and CDR2 as SYDVKM. The CDR3 totals 13 residues. The CDR3 DNA reads as TGTGCCAGCAGTTTTACAGGATACAATGAGCAGTTCTTC. The encoded protein is CASSFTGYNEQFF. Together with reference TRBV28 and TRBJ2-1, the CDR3 gives the full variable domain: DVKVTQSSRYLVKRTGEKVFLECVQDMDHENMFWYRQDPGLGLRLIYFSYDVKMKEKGDIPEGYSVSREKKERFSLILESASTNQTSMYLCASSFTGYNEQFFGPGTRLTVL.

This clonotype was observed a single time. The rearrangement links TRBV27 to TRBJ1-1, with D possibly matching TRBD1 (6 bases). The germline V gene has CDR1 MNHEY and CDR2 SMNVEV (reference sequence). V lost 8 bases and J lost 8, with 18 bases in between. This CDR3 is built from 13 residues. The DNA for the CDR3 is TGTGCCAGCGGGGCACGGGGAGGGGGAGAAGCTTTCTTT. Translating gives CASGARGGGEAFF.

The chain uses TRBV12-3 or TRBV12-4 and TRBJ2-5; tentative D call: TRBD2 (6 bases). V was pared by 3 bases and J by 7 bases, with 15 bases between. The CDR3 covers 14 residues. In DNA, the CDR3 is TGTGCCAGCAGTTTGGCGGGAAGTGGCGTGACCCAGTACTTC. Its translation is CASSLAGSGVTQYF.

The chain combines TRBV12-3 or TRBV12-4 with TRBJ1-5; D remains ambiguous. This CDR3 comprises 14 residues. V dropped 4 bases and J dropped 7 bases, with 14 bases sitting between them. CDR3: CASSYPGERQPQHF. The CDR3 DNA reads as TGTGCCAGCAGTTATCCGGGAGAGAGGCAGCCCCAGCATTTT.

This clonotype was recorded a few times. This chain joins TRBV20-1 and TRBJ2-7, with TRBD1 identical over 9 bases. Germline loops: CDR1 DFQATT, CDR2 SNEGSKA (reference sequence). Unmatched junction bases numbered 6, after V lost 7 bases and J lost 2 bases. The CDR3 length is 13 residues. The CDR3 DNA follows: TGCAGTGGGACAGGGGAATTTGCCTACGAGCAGTACTTC. Translation: CSGTGEFAYEQYF.